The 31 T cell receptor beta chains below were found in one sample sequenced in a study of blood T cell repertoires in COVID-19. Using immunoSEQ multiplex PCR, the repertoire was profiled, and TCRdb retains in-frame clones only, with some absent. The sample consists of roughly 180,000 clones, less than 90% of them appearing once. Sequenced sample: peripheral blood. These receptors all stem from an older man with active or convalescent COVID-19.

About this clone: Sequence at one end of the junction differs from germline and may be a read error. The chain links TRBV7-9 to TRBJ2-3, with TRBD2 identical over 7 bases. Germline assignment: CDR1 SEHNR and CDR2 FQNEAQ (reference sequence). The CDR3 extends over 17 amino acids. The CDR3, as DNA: TGTGCTAGCAGCTCTTCCGGGGCGGGAGTTAACACAGATACGCAGTATTTT. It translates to CASSSSGAGVNTDTQYF.

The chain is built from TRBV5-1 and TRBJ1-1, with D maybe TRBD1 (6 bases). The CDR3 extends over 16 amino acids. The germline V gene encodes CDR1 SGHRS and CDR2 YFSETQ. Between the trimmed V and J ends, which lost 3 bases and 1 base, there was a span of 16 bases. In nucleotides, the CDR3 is TGCGCCAGCAGCTCCAACCGCGACAGGTGGAACACTGAAGCTTTCTTT. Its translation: CASSSNRDRWNTEAFF.

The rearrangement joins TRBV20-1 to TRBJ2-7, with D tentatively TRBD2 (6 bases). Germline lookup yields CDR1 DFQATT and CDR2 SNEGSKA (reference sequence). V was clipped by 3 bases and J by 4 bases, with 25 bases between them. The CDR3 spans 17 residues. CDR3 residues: CSASLLRAGLPTYEQYF. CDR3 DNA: TGCAGTGCTAGTCTTTTGCGCGCCGGACTACCGACTTACGAGCAGTACTTC.

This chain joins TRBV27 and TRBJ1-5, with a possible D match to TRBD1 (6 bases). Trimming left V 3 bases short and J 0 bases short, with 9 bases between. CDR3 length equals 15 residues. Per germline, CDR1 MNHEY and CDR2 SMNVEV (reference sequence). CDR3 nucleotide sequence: TGTGCCAGCAGTTTCGGCAGGGGTAGCAATCAGCCCCAGCATTTT. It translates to CASSFGRGSNQPQHF.

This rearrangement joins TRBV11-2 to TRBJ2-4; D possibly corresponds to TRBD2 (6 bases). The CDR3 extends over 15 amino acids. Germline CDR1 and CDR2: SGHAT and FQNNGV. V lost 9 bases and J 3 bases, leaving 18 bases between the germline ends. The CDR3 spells CASSSGFLGKNIQYF. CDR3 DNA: TGTGCCAGTAGTAGCGGCTTTTTAGGCAAAAACATTCAGTACTTC.

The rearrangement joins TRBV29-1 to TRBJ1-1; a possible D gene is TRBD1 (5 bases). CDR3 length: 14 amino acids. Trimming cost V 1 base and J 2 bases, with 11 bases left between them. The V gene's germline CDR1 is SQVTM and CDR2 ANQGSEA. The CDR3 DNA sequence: TGCAGCGTTGAAGGGGGACTGACTAACACTGAAGCTTTCTTT. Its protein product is CSVEGGLTNTEAFF.

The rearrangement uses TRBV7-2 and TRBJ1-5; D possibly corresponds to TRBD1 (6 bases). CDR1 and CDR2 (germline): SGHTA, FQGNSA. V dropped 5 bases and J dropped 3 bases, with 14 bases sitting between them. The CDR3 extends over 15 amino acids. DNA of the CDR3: TGTGCCAGCAGCCCGGACCAGGGGATCAATCAGCCCCAGCATTTT. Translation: CASSPDQGINQPQHF.

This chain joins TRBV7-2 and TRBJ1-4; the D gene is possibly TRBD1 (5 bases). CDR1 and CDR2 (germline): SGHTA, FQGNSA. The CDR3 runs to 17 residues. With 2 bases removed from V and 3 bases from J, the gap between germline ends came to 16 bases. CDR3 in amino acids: CASSLWSSRGANEKLFF. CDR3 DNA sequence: TGTGCCAGCAGCTTATGGTCTTCGCGGGGGGCTAATGAAAAACTGTTTTTT.

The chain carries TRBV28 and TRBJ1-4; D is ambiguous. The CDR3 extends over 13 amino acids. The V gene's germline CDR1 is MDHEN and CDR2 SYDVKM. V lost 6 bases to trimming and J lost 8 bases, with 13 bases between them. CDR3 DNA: TGTGCCAGCAGCCGGGAGAGGGTGGAAAAACTGTTTTTT. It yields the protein CASSRERVEKLFF. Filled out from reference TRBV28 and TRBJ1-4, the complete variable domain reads DVKVTQSSRYLVKRTGEKVFLECVQDMDHENMFWYRQDPGLGLRLIYFSYDVKMKEKGDIPEGYSVSREKKERFSLILESASTNQTSMYLCASSRERVEKLFFGSGTQLSVL.

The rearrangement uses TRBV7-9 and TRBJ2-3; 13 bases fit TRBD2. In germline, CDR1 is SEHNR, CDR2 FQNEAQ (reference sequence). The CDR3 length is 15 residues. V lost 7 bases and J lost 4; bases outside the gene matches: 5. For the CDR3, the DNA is TGTGCCAGCACCTGGACTAGCGGGGGTTCAGATACGCAGTATTTT. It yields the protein CASTWTSGGSDTQYF.

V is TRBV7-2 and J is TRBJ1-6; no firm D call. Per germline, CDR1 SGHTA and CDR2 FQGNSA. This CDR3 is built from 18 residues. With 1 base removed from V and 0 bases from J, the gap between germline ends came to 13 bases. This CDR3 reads CASSLVTQTSSYNSPLHF. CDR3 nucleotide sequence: TGTGCCAGCAGCTTAGTGACACAGACGAGCTCCTATAATTCACCCCTCCACTTT.

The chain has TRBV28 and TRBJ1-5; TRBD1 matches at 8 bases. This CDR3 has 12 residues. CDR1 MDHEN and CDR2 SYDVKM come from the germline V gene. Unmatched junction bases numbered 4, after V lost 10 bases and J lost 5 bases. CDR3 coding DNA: TGTGCCATTTCAGGGGGCTATCAGCCCCAGCATTTT. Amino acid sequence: CAISGGYQPQHF. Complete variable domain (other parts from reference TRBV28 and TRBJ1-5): DVKVTQSSRYLVKRTGEKVFLECVQDMDHENMFWYRQDPGLGLRLIYFSYDVKMKEKGDIPEGYSVSREKKERFSLILESASTNQTSMYLCAISGGYQPQHFGDGTRLSIL.

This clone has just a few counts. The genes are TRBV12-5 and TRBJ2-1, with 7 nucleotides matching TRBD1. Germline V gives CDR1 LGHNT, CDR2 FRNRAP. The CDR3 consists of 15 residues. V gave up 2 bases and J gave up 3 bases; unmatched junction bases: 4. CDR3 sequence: CASGLSGDSYNEQFF. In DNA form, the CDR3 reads TGTGCTAGTGGTTTGTCAGGGGACAGCTACAATGAGCAGTTCTTC.

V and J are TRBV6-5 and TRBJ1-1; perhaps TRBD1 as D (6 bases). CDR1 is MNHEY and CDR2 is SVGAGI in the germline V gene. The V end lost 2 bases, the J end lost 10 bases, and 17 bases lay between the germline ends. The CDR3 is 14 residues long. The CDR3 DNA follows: TGTGCCAGCAGTTACGGTCCAGGGGAGTTTGGAGCTTTCTTT. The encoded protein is CASSYGPGEFGAFF.

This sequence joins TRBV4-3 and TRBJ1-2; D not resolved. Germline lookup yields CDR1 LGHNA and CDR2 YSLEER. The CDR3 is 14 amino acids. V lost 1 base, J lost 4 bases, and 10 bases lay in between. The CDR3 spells CASSQVGSPYGYTF. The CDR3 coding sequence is TGCGCCAGCAGCCAAGTGGGCAGTCCCTATGGCTACACCTTC.

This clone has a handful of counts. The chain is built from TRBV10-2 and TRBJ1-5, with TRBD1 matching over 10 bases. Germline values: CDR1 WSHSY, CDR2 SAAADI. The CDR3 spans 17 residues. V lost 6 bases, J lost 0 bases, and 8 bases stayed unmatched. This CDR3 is CASSRGTGVSSNQPQHF. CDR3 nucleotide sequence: TGCGCCAGCAGCCGCGGGACAGGGGTATCTAGCAATCAGCCCCAGCATTTT.

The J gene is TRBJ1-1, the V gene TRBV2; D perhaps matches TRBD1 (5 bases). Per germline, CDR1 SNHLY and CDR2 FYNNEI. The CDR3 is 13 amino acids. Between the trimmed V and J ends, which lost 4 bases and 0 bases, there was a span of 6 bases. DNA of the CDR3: TGTGCCAGCAGTGTAGGGGTGAACACTGAAGCTTTCTTT. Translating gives CASSVGVNTEAFF.

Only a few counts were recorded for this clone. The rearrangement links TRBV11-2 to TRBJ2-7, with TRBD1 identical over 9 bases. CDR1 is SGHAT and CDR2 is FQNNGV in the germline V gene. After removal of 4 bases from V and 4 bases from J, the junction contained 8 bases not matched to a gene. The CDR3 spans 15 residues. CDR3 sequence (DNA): TGTGCCAGCAGCTCATATGACAGGGGGAAGTACGAGCAGTACTTC. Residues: CASSSYDRGKYEQYF.

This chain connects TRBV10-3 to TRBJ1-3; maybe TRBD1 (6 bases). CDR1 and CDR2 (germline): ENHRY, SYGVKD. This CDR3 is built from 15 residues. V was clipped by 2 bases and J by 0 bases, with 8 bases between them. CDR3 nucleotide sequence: TGTGCCATCAGTGAGGGACAGAACTCTGGAAACACCATATATTTT. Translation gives CAISEGQNSGNTIYF.

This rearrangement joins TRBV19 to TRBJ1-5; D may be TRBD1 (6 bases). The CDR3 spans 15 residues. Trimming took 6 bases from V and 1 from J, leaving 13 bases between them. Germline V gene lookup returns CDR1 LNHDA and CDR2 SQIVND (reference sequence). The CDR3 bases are TGTGCCAGTAGCTATAGACAGGACAGCAATCAGCCCCAGCATTTT. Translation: CASSYRQDSNQPQHF.

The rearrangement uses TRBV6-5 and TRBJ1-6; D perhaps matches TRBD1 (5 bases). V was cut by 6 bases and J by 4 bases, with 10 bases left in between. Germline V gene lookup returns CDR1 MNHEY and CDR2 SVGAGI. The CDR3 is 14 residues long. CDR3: CASRTALYNSPLHF. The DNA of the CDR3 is TGTGCCAGCAGGACAGCTCTTTATAATTCACCCCTCCACTTT.

The CDR3 loop reads CASSPGGLAVKLFF. The DNA for the CDR3 is TGTGCCAGCAGCCCCGGCGGGTTGGCCGTAAAACTGTTTTTT. The chain links TRBV5-8 to TRBJ1-4; D is unclear. The V gene's germline CDR1 is SGHTS and CDR2 YDEGEE. This CDR3 has 14 residues. The V end was cut by 4 bases, the J end by 10 bases, with 17 bases between.

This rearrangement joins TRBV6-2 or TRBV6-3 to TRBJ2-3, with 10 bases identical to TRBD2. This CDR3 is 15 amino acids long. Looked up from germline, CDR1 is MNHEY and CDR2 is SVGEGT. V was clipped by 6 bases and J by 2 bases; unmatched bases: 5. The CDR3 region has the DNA TGTGCCAGCAGCCTAGCGGGAGCAAACACAGATACGCAGTATTTT. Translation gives CASSLAGANTDTQYF.

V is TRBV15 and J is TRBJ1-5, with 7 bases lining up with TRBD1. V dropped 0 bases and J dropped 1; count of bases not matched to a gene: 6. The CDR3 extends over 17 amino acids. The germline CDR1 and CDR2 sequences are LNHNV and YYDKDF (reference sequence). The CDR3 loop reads CATSRDQRGRSNQPQHF. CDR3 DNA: TGTGCCACCAGCAGAGATCAGAGGGGGCGAAGCAATCAGCCCCAGCATTTT. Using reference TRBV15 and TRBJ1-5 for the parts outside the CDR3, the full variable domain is DAMVIQNPRYQVTQFGKPVTLSCSQTLNHNVMYWYQQKSSQAPKLLFHYYDKDFNNEADTPDNFQSRRPNTSFCFLDIRSPGLGDTAMYLCATSRDQRGRSNQPQHFGDGTRLSIL.

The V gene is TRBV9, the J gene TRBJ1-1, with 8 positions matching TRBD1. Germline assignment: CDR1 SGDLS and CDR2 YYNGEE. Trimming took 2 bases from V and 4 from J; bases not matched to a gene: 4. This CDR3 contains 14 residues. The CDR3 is CASSVMDRVTEAFF. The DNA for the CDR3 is TGTGCCAGCAGCGTTATGGACAGGGTCACTGAAGCTTTCTTT. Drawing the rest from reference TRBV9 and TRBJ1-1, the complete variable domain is DSGVTQTPKHLITATGQRVTLRCSPRSGDLSVYWYQQSLDQGLQFLIQYYNGEERAKGNILERFSAQQFPDLHSELNLSSLELGDSALYFCASSVMDRVTEAFFGQGTRLTVV.

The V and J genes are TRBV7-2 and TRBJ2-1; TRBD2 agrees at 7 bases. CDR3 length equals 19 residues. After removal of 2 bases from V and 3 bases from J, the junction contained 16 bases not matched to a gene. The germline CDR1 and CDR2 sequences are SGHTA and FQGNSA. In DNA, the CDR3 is TGTGCCAGCAGCTTAACCCCCCGGGCCGGGGGGAAGAGCTACAATGAGCAGTTCTTC. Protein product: CASSLTPRAGGKSYNEQFF.

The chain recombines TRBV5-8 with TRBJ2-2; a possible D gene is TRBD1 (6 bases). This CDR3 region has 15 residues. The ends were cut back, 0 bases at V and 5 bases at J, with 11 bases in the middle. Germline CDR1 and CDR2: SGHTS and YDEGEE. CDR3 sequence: CASSLGQVGTGELFF. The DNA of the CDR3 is TGTGCCAGCAGCTTGGGACAGGTGGGGACCGGGGAGCTGTTTTTT.

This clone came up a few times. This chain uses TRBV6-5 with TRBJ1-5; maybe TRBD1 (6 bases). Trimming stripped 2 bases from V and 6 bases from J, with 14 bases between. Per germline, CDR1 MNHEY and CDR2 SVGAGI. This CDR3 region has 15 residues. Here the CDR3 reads CASSYVGGQGQPQHF. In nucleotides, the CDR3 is TGTGCCAGCAGTTACGTCGGGGGGCAGGGTCAGCCCCAGCATTTT.

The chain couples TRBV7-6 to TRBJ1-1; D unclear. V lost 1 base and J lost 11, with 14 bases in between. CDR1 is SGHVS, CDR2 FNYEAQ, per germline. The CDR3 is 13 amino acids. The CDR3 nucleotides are TGTGCCAGCAGCTTAGGGGTGAGCGGTGTGGCTTTCTTT. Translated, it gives CASSLGVSGVAFF.

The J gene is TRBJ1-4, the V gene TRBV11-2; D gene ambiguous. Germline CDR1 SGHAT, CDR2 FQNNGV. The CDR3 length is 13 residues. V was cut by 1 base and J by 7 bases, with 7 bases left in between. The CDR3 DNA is TGTGCCAGCAGCTTAGTGATGAGTGAAAAACTGTTTTTT. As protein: CASSLVMSEKLFF.

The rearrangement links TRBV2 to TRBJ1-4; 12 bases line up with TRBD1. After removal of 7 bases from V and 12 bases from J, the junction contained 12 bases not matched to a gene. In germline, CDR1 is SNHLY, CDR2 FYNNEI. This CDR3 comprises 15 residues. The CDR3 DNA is TGTGCCAGCATCAACCTCCGGGACAGGGGGCAGGAACTGTTTTTT. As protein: CASINLRDRGQELFF.